This T cell receptor beta chain is drawn from a study of early T cells in non-severe SARS-CoV-2 infection. This CDR3 region has 17 residues. The ends were cut back, 0 bases at V and 14 bases at J, with 23 bases in the middle. CDR1 and CDR2 from the germline V gene are LGHNA and YSLEER. This clonotype was recorded many times. cDNA molecules, individually, were tagged with unique molecular identifiers. A single record per CDR3 protein comes from TCRdb applying MiXCR to the 5' RACE reads. The sample lists tens of thousands of distinct CDR3 sequences; 10% to 15% were seen once. This rearrangement joins TRBV4-3 to TRBJ1-6; D unclear. The TCR sequence derives from an adult who was a healthcare worker with PCR-confirmed SARS-CoV-2 infection or an uninfected control (not recorded which). Sequenced material: whole blood. This CDR3 reads CASSQEGYSSPAGTLHF. CDR3 coding DNA: TGCGCCAGCAGCCAAGAAGGCTACAGCAGTCCCGCGGGAACCCTCCACTTT.